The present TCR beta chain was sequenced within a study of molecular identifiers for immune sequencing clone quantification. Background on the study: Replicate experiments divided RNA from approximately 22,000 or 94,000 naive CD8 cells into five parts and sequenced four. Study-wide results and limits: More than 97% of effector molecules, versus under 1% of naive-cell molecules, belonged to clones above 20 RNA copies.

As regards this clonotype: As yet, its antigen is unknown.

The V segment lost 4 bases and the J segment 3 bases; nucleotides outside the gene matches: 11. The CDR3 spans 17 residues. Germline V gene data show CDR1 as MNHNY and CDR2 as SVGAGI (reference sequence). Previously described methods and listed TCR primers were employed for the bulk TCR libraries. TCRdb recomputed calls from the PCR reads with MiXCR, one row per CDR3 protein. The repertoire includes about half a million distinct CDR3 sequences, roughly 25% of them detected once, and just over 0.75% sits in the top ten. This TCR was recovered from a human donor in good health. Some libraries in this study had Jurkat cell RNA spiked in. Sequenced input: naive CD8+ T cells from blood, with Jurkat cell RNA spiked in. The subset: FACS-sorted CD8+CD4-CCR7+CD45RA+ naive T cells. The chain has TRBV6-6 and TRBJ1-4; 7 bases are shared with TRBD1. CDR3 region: CASSWTGATQPNEKLFF. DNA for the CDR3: TGTGCCAGCAGTTGGACAGGAGCGACACAACCTAATGAAAAACTGTTTTTT.